Below are 6 T cell receptor beta chains sequenced from a single sample in a study of monozygotic twins with inflammatory bowel disease. TCRdb reprocessed the 5' RACE reads and keeps a single row for each CDR3 protein, giving no DNA. This sample's table reports fewer than 350,000 distinct CDR3 sequences. Sample: blood. The receptors here all came from a human donor with ulcerative colitis or Crohn's disease, or a healthy co-twin of an affected twin (not recorded which).

The V and J genes are TRBV20-1 and TRBJ2-5; TCRdb's assignment of TRBD2 cannot be checked, as there is no DNA. This CDR3 has 15 amino acids. The germline gives CDR1 DFQATT, CDR2 SNEGSKA (reference sequence). CDR3 region: CSATRLAGGFETQYF.

The chain has TRBV7-3 and TRBJ2-1; with no DNA, the TCRdb D assignment of TRBD2 cannot be verified. Germline V gene sequence: CDR1 SGHTA, CDR2 FQGTGA. The CDR3 spans 13 residues. CDR3 amino acids: CASSPGGPGEQFF.

This chain links TRBV30 with TRBJ2-7; absent DNA, TCRdb's TRBD1 call cannot be checked. Germline CDR1 GTSNPN, CDR2 SVGIG (reference sequence). CDR3 length: 15 amino acids. CDR3 loop: CAWSGDRSDLYEQYF.

The V and J genes are TRBV5-1 and TRBJ2-1; TCRdb picks TRBD2, but there is no DNA to check that call. The germline gives CDR1 SGHRS, CDR2 YFSETQ. The CDR3 runs 16 residues. The CDR3 sequence: CASSLVREGPNNEQFF.

This chain connects TRBV5-1 to TRBJ2-3; the TRBD2 assignment by TCRdb is unverifiable without DNA. The germline V gene has CDR1 SGHRS and CDR2 YFSETQ. The CDR3 is made up of 14 amino acids. This chain's CDR3 is CASRQGPATDTQYF.

The CDR3 here is CASSPDTSDIYNEQFF. The chain employs TRBV3-1 and TRBJ2-1; no DNA is available, so the TRBD2 call from TCRdb remains unchecked. The V gene's germline CDR1 is LGHDT and CDR2 YNNKEL (reference sequence). CDR3 size: 16 residues.